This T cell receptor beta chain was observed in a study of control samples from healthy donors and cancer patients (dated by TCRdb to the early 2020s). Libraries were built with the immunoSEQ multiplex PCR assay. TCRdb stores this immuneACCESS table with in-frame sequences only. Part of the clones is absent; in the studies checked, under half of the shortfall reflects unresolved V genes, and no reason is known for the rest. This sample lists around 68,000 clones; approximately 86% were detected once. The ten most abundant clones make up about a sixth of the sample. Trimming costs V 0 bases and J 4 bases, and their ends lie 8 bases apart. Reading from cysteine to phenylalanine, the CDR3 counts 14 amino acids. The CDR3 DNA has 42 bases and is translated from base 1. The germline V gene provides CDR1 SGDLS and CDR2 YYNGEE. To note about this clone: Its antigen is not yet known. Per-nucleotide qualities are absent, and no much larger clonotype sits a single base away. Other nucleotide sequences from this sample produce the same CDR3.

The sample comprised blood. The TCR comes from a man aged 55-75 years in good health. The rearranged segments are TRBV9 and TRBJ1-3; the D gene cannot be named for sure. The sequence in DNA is TGTGCCAGCAGCGTAGGAACAGTAGGAAACACCATATATTTT. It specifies CASSVGTVGNTIYF.